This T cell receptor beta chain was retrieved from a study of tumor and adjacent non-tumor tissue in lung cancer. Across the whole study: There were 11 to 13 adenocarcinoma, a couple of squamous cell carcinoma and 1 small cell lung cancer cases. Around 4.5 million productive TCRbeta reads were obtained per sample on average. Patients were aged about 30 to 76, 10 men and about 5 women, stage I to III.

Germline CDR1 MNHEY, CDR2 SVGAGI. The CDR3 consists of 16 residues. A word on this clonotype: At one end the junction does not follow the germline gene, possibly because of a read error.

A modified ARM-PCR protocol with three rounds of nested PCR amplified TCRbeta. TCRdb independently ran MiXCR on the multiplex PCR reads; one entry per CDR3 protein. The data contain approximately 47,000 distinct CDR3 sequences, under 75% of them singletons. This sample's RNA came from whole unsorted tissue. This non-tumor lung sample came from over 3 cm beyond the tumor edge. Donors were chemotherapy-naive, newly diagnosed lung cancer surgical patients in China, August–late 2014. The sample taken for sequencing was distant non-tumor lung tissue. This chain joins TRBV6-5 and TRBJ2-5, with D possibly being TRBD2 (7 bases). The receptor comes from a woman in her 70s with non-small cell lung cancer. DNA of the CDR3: TGCGCCAGCGGTTACTCGCTTGGGGAGGGGGATGAGACCCAGTACTTC. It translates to CASGYSLGEGDETQYF.